This T cell receptor (beta chain) appears in the sequencing data of a study of identical twins. Using its own MiXCR run on the 5' RACE reads, TCRdb lists one record per CDR3 protein. The repertoire has some 900,000 distinct CDR3 sequences, around 12% of them found once; the top ten carry 1.5% to 2%. V was clipped by 8 bases and J by 0 bases, with 13 bases between them. The CDR3 length is 14 residues. Germline loops: CDR1 MGHDK, CDR2 SYGVNS. Study conclusions and caveats: Out-of-frame alpha sequences common to twins exhibited a surplus of low generation probability.

A remark on this clonotype: Its antigen is unknown.

The sample was also linked to a second study, of yellow fever vaccine responses in identical twins.

The specimen was PBMCs. The V gene is TRBV25-1, the J gene TRBJ1-1; a possible D gene is TRBD1 (5 bases). This sequence was found in a woman younger than 35 in good health. DNA of the CDR3: TGTGCCAGCCGACAGACTGACGTGAACACTGAAGCTTTCTTT. Translating gives CASRQTDVNTEAFF.